These 23 T cell receptor beta chains share one sample of origin, sequenced in a study of T cells after yellow fever vaccination. Each CDR3 protein is one row after TCRdb ran MiXCR on the 5' RACE reads. This table has more than 250,000 distinct CDR3 sequences, about 6.9% appearing once. The sequencing used PBMCs, collected around 45 days after the first yellow fever vaccination. Receptors were obtained from a man aged 18 to 30 who received the YFV17D yellow fever vaccine.

This clonotype was detected a few times. The V call is TRBV4-2, the J call TRBJ1-4; 7 bases fit TRBD1. CDR3 size: 13 residues. CDR1 is LGHNA and CDR2 is YNFKEQ in the germline V gene. The V gene end was trimmed by 6 bases and the J gene end by 8 bases; junction bases not matched to a gene: 6. The CDR3 sequence is CASSQDRLEKLFF. The DNA of the CDR3 is TGTGCCAGCAGTCAGGACAGGCTGGAAAAACTGTTTTTT.

In its sample, this clonotype was seen a few times. The rearrangement uses TRBV6-2 or TRBV6-3 and TRBJ2-3, with D unclear. V lost 3 bases, J lost 1 base, and 11 bases lay in between. The CDR3 has 15 residues. Germline assignment: CDR1 MNHEY and CDR2 SVGEGT. The CDR3 coding sequence is TGTGCCAGCAGTTATTCCCTCCGCGGCACAGATACGCAGTATTTT. Translated: CASSYSLRGTDTQYF.

This clonotype came up a few times. Here the CDR3 reads CASSSYSGGNTDTQYF. The DNA for the CDR3 is TGTGCCAGCAGTTCTTATTCGGGGGGAAACACAGATACGCAGTATTTT. The V call is TRBV12-3 or TRBV12-4, the J call TRBJ2-3, with 7 bases that match TRBD2. The length of the CDR3 is 16 residues. J was trimmed by 2 bases and V by 4 bases; bases with no gene match: 9.

This clonotype turned up a few times. This chain uses TRBV6-1 with TRBJ2-7; D might be TRBD2 (5 bases). CDR3 length: 14 amino acids. CDR1 and CDR2 from the germline V gene are MNHNS and SASEGT. Trimming took off 7 bases at V and 4 bases at J, with 17 bases between the two ends. In nucleotides, the CDR3 is TGTGCCAGCAAATTGGGAGCGGAAAATTACGAGCAGTACTTC. Translation gives CASKLGAENYEQYF.

The sample holds a few counts of this clonotype. The chain joins TRBV7-6 to TRBJ1-1, with a possible D match to TRBD1 (6 bases). The V end lost 5 bases, the J end lost 4 bases, and 14 bases lay between the germline ends. The germline V gene has CDR1 SGHVS and CDR2 FNYEAQ. The CDR3 contains 14 residues. CDR3 amino acids: CASSLIQGGTEAFF. The CDR3 nucleotides read TGTGCCAGCAGCCTAATACAGGGAGGCACTGAAGCTTTCTTT.

This clonotype was counted many times. This chain links TRBV20-1 with TRBJ2-3; 9 bases map to TRBD1. Germline V lookup: CDR1 DFQATT, CDR2 SNEGSKA (reference sequence). CDR3 length: 15 residues. Trimming at V came to 3 bases and at J to 2 bases, leaving 6 bases not matched to a gene. CDR3 in amino acids: CSASGGQGNTDTQYF. The DNA for the CDR3 is TGCAGTGCTAGCGGGGGACAGGGTAACACAGATACGCAGTATTTT.

This clonotype was detected many times. This chain uses TRBV20-1 with TRBJ2-5; D may be TRBD2 (6 bases). CDR1 DFQATT and CDR2 SNEGSKA come from the germline V gene (reference sequence). The CDR3 is made up of 13 amino acids. With 6 bases removed from V and 0 bases from J, the gap between germline ends came to 11 bases. The CDR3: CSASRDYQETQYF. CDR3 sequence (DNA): TGCAGTGCATCCCGGGACTACCAAGAGACCCAGTACTTC.

There are many counts of this clonotype. The V and J genes are TRBV2 and TRBJ1-5; D possibly corresponds to TRBD1 (5 bases). The V and J ends lost 7 bases and 2 bases respectively, with 9 bases between them. This CDR3 region has 13 residues. Germline CDR1 reads SNHLY; CDR2 reads FYNNEI. The CDR3 protein is CASKGRGNQPQHF. The CDR3 DNA sequence: TGTGCCAGCAAGGGCAGGGGCAATCAGCCCCAGCATTTT.

The table lists this clonotype with a few counts. The rearrangement uses TRBV7-9 and TRBJ2-7, with 7 bases that match TRBD2. CDR3 length equals 11 residues. Trimming cost V 4 bases and J 6 bases; bases outside gene matches: 0. CDR1 and CDR2 (germline): SEHNR, FQNEAQ (reference sequence). In nucleotides, the CDR3 is TGTGCCAGCAGCTGGGAGGGCGAGCAGTACTTC. This gives the protein CASSWEGEQYF. Combining the CDR3 with reference TRBV7-9 and TRBJ2-7 gives the whole variable domain DTGVSQNPRHKITKRGQNVTFRCDPISEHNRLYWYRQTLGQGPEFLTYFQNEAQLEKSRLLSDRFSAERPKGSFSTLEIQRTEQGDSAMYLCASSWEGEQYFGPGTRLTVT.

The chain is built from TRBV7-9 and TRBJ1-2, with TRBD1 matching over 7 bases. Germline assignment: CDR1 SEHNR and CDR2 FQNEAQ (reference sequence). The CDR3 totals 12 residues. J gave up 4 bases and V 8 bases, and 4 bases lay outside the gene matches. The CDR3 reads CASGTEGYGYTF. The CDR3 DNA is TGTGCCAGCGGGACAGAAGGCTATGGCTACACCTTC.

This clonotype was found a few times. The chain employs TRBV3-1 and TRBJ2-1; the match to TRBD2 covers 9 bases. CDR1 LGHDT and CDR2 YNNKEL come from the germline V gene (reference sequence). This CDR3 is built from 14 residues. V shed 1 base and J 10 bases; nucleotides not matched to a gene: 5. The CDR3: CASSQVLAGEEQFF. DNA of the CDR3: TGTGCCAGCAGCCAAGTCTTAGCGGGGGAAGAGCAGTTCTTC.

The table lists this clonotype with many counts. V usage is TRBV7-9 and J usage is TRBJ2-1; possibly TRBD1 for D (5 bases). Trimming took off 5 bases at V and 0 bases at J, with 11 bases between the two ends. Germline CDR1 is SEHNR and CDR2 is FQNEAQ (reference sequence). The CDR3 totals 15 residues. The CDR3 DNA reads TGTGCCAGCAGCCCGACCGACAGCTCCTACAATGAGCAGTTCTTC. This encodes CASSPTDSSYNEQFF.

This rearrangement joins TRBV6-2 or TRBV6-3 to TRBJ2-4, with D tentatively TRBD1 or TRBD2 (7 bases each). CDR1 is MNHEY, CDR2 SVGEGT, per germline. Trimming shortened V by 10 bases and J by 1 base, and 23 bases separated the two germline ends. This CDR3 spans 17 amino acids. CDR3 region: CAIPRDRAREAKNIQYF. For the CDR3, the DNA is TGTGCCATCCCGCGAGACAGGGCGCGGGAGGCCAAAAACATTCAGTACTTC.

In this sample, this clonotype turned up a few times. The genes are TRBV7-9 and TRBJ1-5; no reliable D call. This CDR3 comprises 14 residues. V lost 5 bases to trimming and J lost 1 base, with 9 bases between them. Looked up from germline, CDR1 is SEHNR and CDR2 is FQNEAQ (reference sequence). This CDR3 reads CASSSDTSNQPQHF. DNA for the CDR3: TGTGCCAGCAGCAGCGACACAAGCAATCAGCCCCAGCATTTT.

The rearrangement uses TRBV6-2 or TRBV6-3 and TRBJ2-1; 7 bases fit TRBD1. This CDR3 spans 13 amino acids. V lost 6 bases, J lost 6 bases, and 5 bases stayed unmatched. The germline gives CDR1 MNHEY, CDR2 SVGEGT. CDR3 residues: CASRRQGGNEQFF. CDR3 nucleotides: TGTGCCAGCAGAAGACAGGGCGGCAATGAGCAGTTCTTC.

This clonotype was detected a few times. The chain employs TRBV9 and TRBJ2-6; D gene ambiguous. This CDR3 contains 16 residues. The ends were cut back, 0 bases at V and 2 bases at J, with 9 bases in the middle. Germline CDR1 is SGDLS and CDR2 is YYNGEE. Written as DNA, the CDR3 is TGTGCCAGCAGCGTAGAAAGGGTTGCTGGGGCCAACGTCCTGACTTTC. Amino acid sequence: CASSVERVAGANVLTF.

There are a few counts of this clonotype. This chain joins TRBV14 and TRBJ1-2; 9 bases are a match to TRBD1. Germline trimming cut 4 bases from V and 0 bases from J; bases unmatched to any gene: 0. The CDR3 is 14 amino acids. CDR1 and CDR2 (germline): SGHDN, FVKESK. CDR3 in DNA: TGTGCCAGCAGCCGGGACAGGGCTAACTATGGCTACACCTTC. Translation gives CASSRDRANYGYTF.

This clonotype occurred many times. This chain joins TRBV27 and TRBJ2-7; a possible D gene is TRBD1 (6 bases). The germline V gene has CDR1 MNHEY and CDR2 SMNVEV (reference sequence). This CDR3 has 15 residues. Trimming took 0 bases from V and 4 from J, leaving 13 bases between them. The CDR3 nucleotides are TGTGCCAGCAGTTTATCCCTTTCGGGACAATACGAGCAGTACTTC. Protein product: CASSLSLSGQYEQYF.

This clonotype was detected ten times or more. The rearrangement uses TRBV20-1 and TRBJ2-1; D remains ambiguous. The V end was cut by 4 bases, the J end by 6 bases, with 4 bases between. The germline gives CDR1 DFQATT, CDR2 SNEGSKA (reference sequence). This CDR3 contains 10 residues. The CDR3 region is CSAKGNEQFF. Here the CDR3 DNA reads TGCAGTGCTAAGGGCAATGAGCAGTTCTTC.

This rearrangement joins TRBV20-1 to TRBJ1-1, with TRBD1 identical over 8 bases. The V gene end was trimmed by 5 bases and the J gene end by 2 bases; junction bases not matched to a gene: 7. Germline assignment: CDR1 DFQATT and CDR2 SNEGSKA (reference sequence). This CDR3 has 14 amino acids. CDR3 region: CSAGRQGRNTEAFF. Here the CDR3 DNA reads TGCAGTGCTGGGAGACAGGGGCGTAACACTGAAGCTTTCTTT.

This clonotype was picked up a small number of times. The chain links TRBV5-1 to TRBJ1-1; TRBD1 is a possible D gene (5 bases). V was pared by 0 bases and J by 5 bases, with 20 bases between. The V gene's germline CDR1 is SGHRS and CDR2 YFSETQ. The CDR3 contains 17 residues. CDR3 DNA: TGCGCCAGCAGCTTGGCCGGGTTCCGGGGGAAGAGAACTGAAGCTTTCTTT. This sequence encodes CASSLAGFRGKRTEAFF. Full variable domain (rest looked up from reference TRBV5-1 and TRBJ1-1): KAGVTQTPRYLIKTRGQQVTLSCSPISGHRSVSWYQQTPGQGLQFLFEYFSETQRNKGNFPGRFSGRQFSNSRSEMNVSTLELGDSALYLCASSLAGFRGKRTEAFFGQGTRLTVV.

V is TRBV5-1 and J is TRBJ2-3; tentative D call: TRBD1 (6 bases). The CDR3 is 16 residues long. Germline V lookup: CDR1 SGHRS, CDR2 YFSETQ. Trimming took 0 bases from V and 8 from J, leaving 19 bases between them. CDR3 nucleotides: TGCGCCAGCAGCTTGGCCCCCCCAGGGGCGGGTGGTACGCAGTATTTT. The encoded protein is CASSLAPPGAGGTQYF.

This clonotype was observed at least ten times. As DNA, the CDR3 is TGCGCCAGCAGCCCCGGCGATGGGGCCCTCACAGATACGCAGTATTTT. Its protein is CASSPGDGALTDTQYF. The genes are TRBV5-1 and TRBJ2-3; a weak D match, TRBD1 (5 bases). The CDR3 has 16 amino acids. CDR1 is SGHRS and CDR2 is YFSETQ in the germline V gene. The V gene lost 4 bases and the J gene lost 2 bases, with 17 bases spanning the gap.